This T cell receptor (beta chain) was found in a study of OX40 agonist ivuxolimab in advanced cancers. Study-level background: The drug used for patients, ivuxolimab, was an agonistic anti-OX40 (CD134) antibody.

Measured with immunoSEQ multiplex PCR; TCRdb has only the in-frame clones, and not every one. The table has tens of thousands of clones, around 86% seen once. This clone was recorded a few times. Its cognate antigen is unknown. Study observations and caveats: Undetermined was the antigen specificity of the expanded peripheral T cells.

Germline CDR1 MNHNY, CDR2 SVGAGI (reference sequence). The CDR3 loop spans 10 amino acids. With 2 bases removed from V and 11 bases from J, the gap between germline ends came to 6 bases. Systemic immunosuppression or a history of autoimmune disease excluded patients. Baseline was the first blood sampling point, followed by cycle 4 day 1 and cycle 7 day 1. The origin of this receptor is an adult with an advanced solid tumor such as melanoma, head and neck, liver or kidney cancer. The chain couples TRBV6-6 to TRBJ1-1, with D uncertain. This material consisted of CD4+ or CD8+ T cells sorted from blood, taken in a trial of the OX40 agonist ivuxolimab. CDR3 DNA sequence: TGTGCCAGCAGTTACGGGGTTGCTTTCTTT. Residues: CASSYGVAFF.